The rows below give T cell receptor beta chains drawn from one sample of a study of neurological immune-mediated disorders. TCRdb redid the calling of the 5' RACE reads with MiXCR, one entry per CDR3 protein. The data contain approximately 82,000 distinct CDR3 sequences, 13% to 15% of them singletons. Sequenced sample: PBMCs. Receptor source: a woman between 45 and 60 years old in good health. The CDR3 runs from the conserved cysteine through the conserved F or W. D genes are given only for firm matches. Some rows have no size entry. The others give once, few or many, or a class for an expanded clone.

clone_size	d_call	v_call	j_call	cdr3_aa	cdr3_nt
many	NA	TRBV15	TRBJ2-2	CATRKGLNTGELFF	TGTGCCACCAGAAAGGGACTTAACACCGGGGAGCTGTTTTTT
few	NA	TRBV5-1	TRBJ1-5	CASSPGEGGSSDQPQHF	TGCGCCAGCAGCCCCGGGGAGGGGGGGAGCTCCGACCAGCCCCAGCATTTT
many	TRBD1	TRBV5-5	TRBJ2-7	CASSFGQGTQQYF	TGTGCCAGCAGCTTCGGACAGGGCACGCAGCAGTACTTC
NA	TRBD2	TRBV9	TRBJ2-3	CASNERFSGSGTDTQYF	TGTGCAAGCAACGAGCGTTTTAGCGGGAGTGGCACAGATACGCAGTATTTT
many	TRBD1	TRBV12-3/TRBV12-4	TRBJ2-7	CASSLKSWDRVPYEQYF	TGTGCCAGCAGTTTAAAGTCCTGGGACAGGGTACCCTACGAGCAGTACTTC
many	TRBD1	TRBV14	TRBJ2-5	CASSPTGAASETQYF	TGTGCCAGCAGCCCGACAGGGGCCGCCTCGGAGACCCAGTACTTC
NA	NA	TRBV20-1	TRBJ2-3	CSARVRIVLGGRTDTQYF	TGCAGTGCTAGAGTACGAATTGTCTTGGGGGGCCGCACAGATACGCAGTATTTT
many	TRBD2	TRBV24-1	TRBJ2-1	CATSDPSGRVSYNEQFF	TGTGCCACCAGTGACCCTAGCGGGAGGGTTTCCTACAATGAGCAGTTCTTC
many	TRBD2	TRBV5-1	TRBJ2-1	CASGAGGVHNEQFF	TGCGCCAGCGGTGCGGGGGGGGTGCACAATGAGCAGTTCTTC
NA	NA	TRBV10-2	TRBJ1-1	CASSEMNTEAFF	TGCGCCAGCAGTGAGATGAACACTGAAGCTTTCTTT
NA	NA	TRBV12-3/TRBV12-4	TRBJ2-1	CASRKQGWGNEQFF	TGTGCCAGCAGGAAACAGGGATGGGGCAATGAGCAGTTCTTC
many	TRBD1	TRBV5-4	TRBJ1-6	CASSDRGQGDSPLHF	TGTGCCAGCAGCGACAGGGGGCAGGGAGATTCACCCCTCCACTTT
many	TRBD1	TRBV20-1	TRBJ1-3	CSALGAGGGNTIYF	TGCAGTGCCCTGGGGGCAGGGGGTGGGAACACCATATATTTT
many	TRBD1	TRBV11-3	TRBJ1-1	CASSRDRADTEAFF	TGTGCCAGCAGCCGCGACAGGGCGGACACTGAAGCTTTCTTT
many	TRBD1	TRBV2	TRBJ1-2	CAIVQGVDYGYTF	TGTGCCATCGTACAGGGGGTCGACTATGGCTACACCTTC
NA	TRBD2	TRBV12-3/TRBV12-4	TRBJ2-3	CASRDPSGSTDTQYF	TGTGCCAGCAGAGACCCTAGCGGGAGCACAGATACGCAGTATTTT
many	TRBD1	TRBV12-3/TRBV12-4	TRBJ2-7	CASSSPGQGNYEQYF	TGTGCCAGCAGCTCACCGGGACAGGGGAACTACGAGCAGTACTTC
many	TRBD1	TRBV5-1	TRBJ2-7	CASSIRDRVEQYF	TGCGCCAGCAGCATACGGGACAGGGTCGAGCAGTACTTC
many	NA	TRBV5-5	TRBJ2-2	CASNSPGAIQTGELFF	TGTGCCAGCAACTCACCCGGGGCAATACAAACCGGGGAGCTGTTTTTT
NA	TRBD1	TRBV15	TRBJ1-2	CATSWGTAANYGYTF	TGTGCCACCAGCTGGGGGACAGCGGCAAACTATGGCTACACCTTC
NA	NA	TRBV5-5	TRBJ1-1	CASSLEGRGYTEAFF	TGTGCCAGCAGCTTGGAAGGGCGGGGGTACACTGAAGCTTTCTTT
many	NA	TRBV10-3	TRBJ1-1	CASQADTEAFF	TGTGCCTCCCAGGCTGACACTGAAGCTTTCTTT
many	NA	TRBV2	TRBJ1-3	CASSVEGMSSGNTIYF	TGTGCCAGCAGTGTGGAGGGGATGAGCTCTGGAAACACCATATATTTT
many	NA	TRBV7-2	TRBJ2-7	CASSAQGGARFGEQYF	TGTGCCAGCAGCGCTCAGGGGGGAGCCCGTTTCGGGGAGCAGTACTTC
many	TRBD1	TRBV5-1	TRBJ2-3	CASSRGTGKGTDTQYF	TGCGCCAGCAGCCGGGGGACAGGGAAAGGCACAGATACGCAGTATTTT
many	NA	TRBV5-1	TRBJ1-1	CASSGGGNTEAFF	TGCGCCAGCTCGGGGGGGGGGAACACTGAAGCTTTCTTT
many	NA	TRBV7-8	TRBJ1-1	CASSLISSEAFF	TGTGCCAGCAGCTTAATTTCGTCAGAAGCTTTCTTT
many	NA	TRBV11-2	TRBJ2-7	CASSIAIYEQYF	TGTGCCAGCAGCATAGCAATCTACGAGCAGTACTTC
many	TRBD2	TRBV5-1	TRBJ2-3	CASSSGDLSTDTQYF	TGCGCCAGCAGCAGCGGGGACTTGAGCACAGATACGCAGTATTTT
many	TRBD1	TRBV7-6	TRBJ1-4	CASSPGDSGNEKLFF	TGTGCCAGCAGCCCAGGGGACAGCGGTAATGAAAAACTGTTTTTT
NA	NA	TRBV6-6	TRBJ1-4	CASSTAGGEQEKLFF	TGTGCCAGCAGTACCGCGGGGGGAGAGCAGGAAAAACTGTTTTTT
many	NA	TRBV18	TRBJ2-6	CASSPGLGVSGANVLTF	TGTGCCAGCTCACCAGGCCTGGGAGTGAGTGGGGCCAACGTCCTGACTTTC
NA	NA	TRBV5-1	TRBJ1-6	CASSLGQMDSFYNSPLHF	TGCGCCAGCAGCTTGGGACAGATGGACAGTTTTTATAATTCACCCCTCCACTTT
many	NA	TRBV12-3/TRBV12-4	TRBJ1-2	CASSLSNWDTFYGYTF	TGTGCCAGCAGTCTATCGAACTGGGACACCTTCTATGGCTACACCTTC
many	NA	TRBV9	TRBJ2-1	CASSVGPVGYNEQFF	TGTGCCAGCAGCGTAGGTCCCGTGGGCTACAATGAGCAGTTCTTC
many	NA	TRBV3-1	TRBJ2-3	CASSPLAGYTQYF	TGTGCCAGCAGCCCCTTAGCCGGATATACGCAGTATTTT
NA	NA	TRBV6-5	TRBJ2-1	CASSYSGGGSNEQFF	TGTGCCAGCAGTTACTCGGGAGGGGGGTCCAATGAGCAGTTCTTC
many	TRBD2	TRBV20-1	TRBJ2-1	CSASDLAGSSYNEQFF	TGCAGTGCTAGTGATTTAGCGGGGAGCTCCTACAATGAGCAGTTCTTC
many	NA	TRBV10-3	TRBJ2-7	CAISGTYEQYF	TGTGCCATCAGTGGAACCTACGAGCAGTACTTC
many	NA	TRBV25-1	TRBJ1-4	CASSARFNEKLFF	TGTGCCAGCAGTGCCCGATTTAATGAAAAACTGTTTTTT